This T cell receptor (beta chain) stems from a study of human T cells and chemical hapten exposure. Looking at the study overall: Minor pooled library volume differences mainly drove per-sample TCR yield variation.

TCRdb redid the calling of the RACE reads with MiXCR, one entry per CDR3 protein. This sample has fewer than 200,000 distinct CDR3 sequences; about 27% occur once, and the top ten carry 2.1%. This sample's time point: patch test 3, about 24 weeks after DPC sensitization. The treatment here: therapeutic diphenylcyclopropenone sensitization with weekly scalp DPC. The V end was cut by 2 bases, the J end by 0 bases, with 11 bases between. The CDR3 loop spans 15 amino acids. CDR1 and CDR2 (germline): SQVTM, ANQGSEA. This clonotype was obtained from a woman between 18 and 29 years old with alopecia areata. Some clones in this sample may be carry-over from other donors' samples. The rearrangement links TRBV29-1 to TRBJ2-1, with D maybe TRBD1 (6 bases). Source: whole blood, taken in connection with sensitization to the hapten diphenylcyclopropenone (DPC). CDR3 DNA: TGCAGCGTTGAATCCGGGACAATCTCCTACAATGAGCAGTTCTTC. It codes for CSVESGTISYNEQFF.